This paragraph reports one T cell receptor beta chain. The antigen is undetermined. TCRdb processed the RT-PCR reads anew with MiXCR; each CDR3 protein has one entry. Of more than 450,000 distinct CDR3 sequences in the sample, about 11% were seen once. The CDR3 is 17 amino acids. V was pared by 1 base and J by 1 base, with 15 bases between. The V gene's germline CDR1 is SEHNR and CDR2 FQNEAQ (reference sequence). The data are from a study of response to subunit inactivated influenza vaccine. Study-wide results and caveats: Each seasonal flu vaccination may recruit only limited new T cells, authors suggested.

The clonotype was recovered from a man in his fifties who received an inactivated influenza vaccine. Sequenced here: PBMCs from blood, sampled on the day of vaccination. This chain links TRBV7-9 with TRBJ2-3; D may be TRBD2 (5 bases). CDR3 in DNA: TGTGCCAGCAGCTTAGGGGCTCGGGAAAGGGGCACAGATACGCAGTATTTT. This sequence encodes CASSLGARERGTDTQYF.